In its sample, the clone carrying this T cell receptor beta chain was seen a few times. What it binds is unknown. Only in-frame clones appear in the TCRdb table, and some are missing; sequencing was by immunoSEQ multiplex PCR. The sample holds 77,000 or so clones; about 78% are singletons and the top ten take under 12%. Prior to sequencing, the ViraFEST assay stimulated PBMC with viral peptide pools, which expanded the antigen-specific CD4+ T cells. Having been cultured for about 10 days, the cells underwent CD4+ T cell isolation. None of these healthy vaccinees had been infected with SARS-CoV-2 before vaccination. Wells each received some 2.2 million PBMC, cultured with approximately 10 IU/ml IL-2 and around 10 ug/ml peptides. A half-medium replacement with IL-2 medium was carried out on days 3 and 7. The entry originates in a study of vaccination effects on CD4 cells after COVID-19. Study-level findings and limits: Clonal contraction was marked in infection- and vaccine-induced clones late after vaccination. After vaccination of healthy people, only 1 of 255 vaccine-induced clones cross-reacted with common cold coronaviruses.

Source: CD4+ T cells from PBMCs cultured with SARS-CoV-2 spike peptides, taken before COVID-19 vaccination. The sequence was obtained from a human donor who received a COVID-19 vaccine.

CDR3 protein: CASSIQGKREKLFF. As DNA, the CDR3 is TGTGCCAGCAGCATTCAGGGGAAGCGTGAAAAACTGTTTTTT. The rearrangement joins TRBV11-2 to TRBJ1-4, with a tentative D call TRBD1 (6 bases). The ends were cut back, 5 bases at V and 7 bases at J, with 14 bases in the middle. The CDR3 is made up of 14 amino acids. The germline gives CDR1 SGHAT, CDR2 FQNNGV.